These 12 T cell receptor beta chains were sequenced from one sample in a study of identical twins. TCRdb re-called the 5' RACE reads with MiXCR, one entry per CDR3 protein. The sample comprises roughly 350,000 distinct CDR3 sequences, over 9% of which are singletons, and around 6.9% rests with the top ten. This sample also belongs to another study, concerning yellow fever vaccine responses in identical twins.

Sequenced input: CD8+ T cells sorted from blood. All receptors derive from a woman under 30 in good health.

This chain links TRBV20-1 with TRBJ1-1; TRBD1 is a possible D gene (6 bases). Germline-derived CDR1 and CDR2 are DFQATT and SNEGSKA (reference sequence). Trimming removed 5 bases from V and 5 bases from J, with 12 bases in between. The CDR3 is 12 residues long. This CDR3 reads CSAEQGWTEAFF. As DNA, the CDR3 is TGCAGTGCTGAACAGGGTTGGACTGAAGCTTTCTTT.

This clonotype was seen only a few times. The rearrangement links TRBV5-1 to TRBJ2-2, with D possibly being TRBD1 or TRBD2 (5 bases each). Per the germline V gene, CDR1 is SGHRS and CDR2 is YFSETQ. The CDR3 covers 18 residues. Trimming removed 8 bases at V and 0 bases at J, with 23 bases between. The DNA for the CDR3 is TGCGCCAGTACTACAGGTCGCTATCGGGGATCGAACACCGGGGAGCTGTTTTTT. Amino acids: CASTTGRYRGSNTGELFF.

The rearrangement joins TRBV7-6 to TRBJ2-2; 8 nucleotides agree with TRBD1. The CDR3 runs to 17 residues. Germline lookup yields CDR1 SGHVS and CDR2 FNYEAQ. Losses at the gene ends were 1 base for V and 0 bases for J; bases not matched to a gene: 4. CDR3 sequence (DNA): TGTGCCAGCAGCTTAGATCCGGGACAGGCGAACACCGGGGAGCTGTTTTTT. It is translated as CASSLDPGQANTGELFF.

This clonotype was counted only a few times. The chain has TRBV2 and TRBJ2-2; 7 bases match TRBD1. After removal of 8 bases from V and 6 bases from J, the junction contained 6 bases not matched to a gene. Germline CDR1 is SNHLY and CDR2 is FYNNEI. This CDR3 region has 13 residues. DNA of the CDR3: TGTGCCAGCGAAGACAGGGTCCCCGGGGAGCTGTTTTTT. This codes for CASEDRVPGELFF.

This clonotype was recorded only once. CDR3 DNA: TGCGCCAGCAGCTTGCTTTCCGGGGAGCTGTTTTTT. This codes for CASSLLSGELFF. This rearrangement joins TRBV5-1 to TRBJ2-2, with D hard to call. The germline gives CDR1 SGHRS, CDR2 YFSETQ. The CDR3 has 12 residues. The ends were cut back, 1 base at V and 6 bases at J, with 4 bases in the middle.

V gene TRBV7-8 combines with J gene TRBJ2-3; D unclear. The CDR3 has 15 residues. Germline CDR1 is SGHVS and CDR2 is FQNEAQ. V was trimmed by 2 bases and J by 0 bases, leaving 9 bases between them. CDR3 amino acids: CASSLLTTSTDTQYF. CDR3 DNA sequence: TGTGCCAGCAGCTTATTGACAACTAGCACAGATACGCAGTATTTT.

The rearrangement uses TRBV3-1 and TRBJ2-5, with 7 bases matching TRBD2. V gave up 0 bases and J gave up 2 bases; unmatched junction bases: 9. The CDR3 has 17 amino acids. Germline CDR1 and CDR2: LGHDT and YNNKEL (reference sequence). The CDR3 DNA sequence: TGTGCCAGCAGCCAAGAGGGGTCTAGCGGACCTCAAGAGACCCAGTACTTC. Protein: CASSQEGSSGPQETQYF.

This clonotype has only a few counts. V is TRBV20-1 and J is TRBJ2-3; 9 bases match TRBD1. Germline V gives CDR1 DFQATT, CDR2 SNEGSKA (reference sequence). Losses at the gene ends were 5 bases for V and 3 bases for J; bases not matched to a gene: 6. The CDR3 loop spans 14 amino acids. This chain's CDR3 is CSAAGQGETDTQYF. The CDR3 DNA reads as TGCAGTGCTGCGGGACAGGGTGAGACAGATACGCAGTATTTT.

V usage is TRBV9 and J usage is TRBJ2-7, with unresolved D. The length of the CDR3 is 14 residues. V was trimmed by 4 bases and J by 0 bases, leaving 11 bases between them. Germline CDR1 is SGDLS and CDR2 is YYNGEE. CDR3 residues: CASSPAATSYEQYF. In DNA, the CDR3 is TGTGCCAGCAGCCCCGCGGCGACCTCCTACGAGCAGTACTTC.

There are a few counts of this clonotype. CDR3 coding DNA: TGTGCCAGCAGTTCCCGGGACATCGAGAATCAGCCCCAGCATTTT. Translated, it gives CASSSRDIENQPQHF. This chain uses TRBV28 with TRBJ1-5; weak D call: TRBD1 (6 bases). With 4 bases removed from V and 4 bases from J, the gap between germline ends came to 14 bases. CDR3 length: 15 amino acids. Germline assignment: CDR1 MDHEN and CDR2 SYDVKM.

This clonotype turned up a few times. V and J are TRBV27 and TRBJ2-7; a weak D match, TRBD1 (5 bases). The CDR3 loop spans 14 amino acids. The germline V gene encodes CDR1 MNHEY and CDR2 SMNVEV (reference sequence). Trimming pared 5 bases from V and 5 bases from J, leaving 16 bases between. CDR3 coding DNA: TGTGCCAGCAGTCCAGGGCCTAACCGGGACGAGCAGTACGTC. It is translated as CASSPGPNRDEQYV.

This clonotype was observed a handful of times. V and J are TRBV5-6 and TRBJ2-7; the match to TRBD1 covers 10 bases. V trimming: 0 bases; J trimming: 0 bases; junction bases outside the gene matches: 3. There are 16 residues in the CDR3. Germline-derived CDR1 and CDR2 are SGHDT and YYEEEE. CDR3 amino acids: CASSLAGQGISYEQYF. CDR3 in DNA: TGTGCCAGCAGCTTGGCGGGACAGGGGATCTCCTACGAGCAGTACTTC. Full variable domain (outside the CDR3, taken from reference TRBV5-6 and TRBJ2-7): DAGVTQSPTHLIKTRGQQVTLRCSPKSGHDTVSWYQQALGQGPQFIFQYYEEEERQRGNFPDRFSGHQFPNYSSELNVNALLLGDSALYLCASSLAGQGISYEQYFGPGTRLTVT.